Included here is one T cell receptor (beta chain) sequence, with context. Its specificity is unknown. TCRdb re-called the reads through MiXCR, storing one row per CDR3 protein. The repertoire consists of approximately 1,000,000 distinct CDR3 sequences, with about a third occurring once and the leading ten covering roughly 12%. The CDR3 has 15 amino acids. The V gene's germline CDR1 is MGHRA and CDR2 YSYEKL. V lost 3 bases, J lost 6 bases, and 14 bases lay in between. The data were obtained in a study of T cell repertoires in cytomegalovirus infection. Study details: CMV infection and matching HLA type were both indicated by public TCR beta signatures.

Study results and limitations: CMV carriers having the relevant HLA were flagged by cumulative public TCR beta family frequency. Ex vivo, HLA-C-restricted CMV-specific TCR beta clonotypes prevailed over the rest of the response.

The chain has TRBV4-1 and TRBJ2-2, with D unclear. The material sequenced was cultured CD8+ T cells from PBMCs, taken from culture after CMV antigen stimulation. This TCR came from a human donor in good health (CMV status not recorded). Some clones in this sample may be carry-over from other donors' samples. Here the CDR3 DNA reads TGCGCCAGCAGCCAGGGTCGGATCGAGTCCGGGGAGCTGTTTTTT. Amino acids: CASSQGRIESGELFF.